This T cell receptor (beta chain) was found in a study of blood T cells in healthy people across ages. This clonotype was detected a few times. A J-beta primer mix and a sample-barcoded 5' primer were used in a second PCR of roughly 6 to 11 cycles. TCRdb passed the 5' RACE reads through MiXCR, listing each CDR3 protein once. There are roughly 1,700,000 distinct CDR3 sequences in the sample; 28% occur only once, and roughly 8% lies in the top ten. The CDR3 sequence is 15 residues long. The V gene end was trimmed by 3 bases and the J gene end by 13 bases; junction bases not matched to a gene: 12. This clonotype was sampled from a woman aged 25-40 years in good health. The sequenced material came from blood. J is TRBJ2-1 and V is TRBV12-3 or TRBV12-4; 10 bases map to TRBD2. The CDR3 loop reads CASSLLAGEGETQFF. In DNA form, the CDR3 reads TGTGCCAGCAGTTTGCTAGCGGGGGAGGGGGAGACCCAGTTCTTC.